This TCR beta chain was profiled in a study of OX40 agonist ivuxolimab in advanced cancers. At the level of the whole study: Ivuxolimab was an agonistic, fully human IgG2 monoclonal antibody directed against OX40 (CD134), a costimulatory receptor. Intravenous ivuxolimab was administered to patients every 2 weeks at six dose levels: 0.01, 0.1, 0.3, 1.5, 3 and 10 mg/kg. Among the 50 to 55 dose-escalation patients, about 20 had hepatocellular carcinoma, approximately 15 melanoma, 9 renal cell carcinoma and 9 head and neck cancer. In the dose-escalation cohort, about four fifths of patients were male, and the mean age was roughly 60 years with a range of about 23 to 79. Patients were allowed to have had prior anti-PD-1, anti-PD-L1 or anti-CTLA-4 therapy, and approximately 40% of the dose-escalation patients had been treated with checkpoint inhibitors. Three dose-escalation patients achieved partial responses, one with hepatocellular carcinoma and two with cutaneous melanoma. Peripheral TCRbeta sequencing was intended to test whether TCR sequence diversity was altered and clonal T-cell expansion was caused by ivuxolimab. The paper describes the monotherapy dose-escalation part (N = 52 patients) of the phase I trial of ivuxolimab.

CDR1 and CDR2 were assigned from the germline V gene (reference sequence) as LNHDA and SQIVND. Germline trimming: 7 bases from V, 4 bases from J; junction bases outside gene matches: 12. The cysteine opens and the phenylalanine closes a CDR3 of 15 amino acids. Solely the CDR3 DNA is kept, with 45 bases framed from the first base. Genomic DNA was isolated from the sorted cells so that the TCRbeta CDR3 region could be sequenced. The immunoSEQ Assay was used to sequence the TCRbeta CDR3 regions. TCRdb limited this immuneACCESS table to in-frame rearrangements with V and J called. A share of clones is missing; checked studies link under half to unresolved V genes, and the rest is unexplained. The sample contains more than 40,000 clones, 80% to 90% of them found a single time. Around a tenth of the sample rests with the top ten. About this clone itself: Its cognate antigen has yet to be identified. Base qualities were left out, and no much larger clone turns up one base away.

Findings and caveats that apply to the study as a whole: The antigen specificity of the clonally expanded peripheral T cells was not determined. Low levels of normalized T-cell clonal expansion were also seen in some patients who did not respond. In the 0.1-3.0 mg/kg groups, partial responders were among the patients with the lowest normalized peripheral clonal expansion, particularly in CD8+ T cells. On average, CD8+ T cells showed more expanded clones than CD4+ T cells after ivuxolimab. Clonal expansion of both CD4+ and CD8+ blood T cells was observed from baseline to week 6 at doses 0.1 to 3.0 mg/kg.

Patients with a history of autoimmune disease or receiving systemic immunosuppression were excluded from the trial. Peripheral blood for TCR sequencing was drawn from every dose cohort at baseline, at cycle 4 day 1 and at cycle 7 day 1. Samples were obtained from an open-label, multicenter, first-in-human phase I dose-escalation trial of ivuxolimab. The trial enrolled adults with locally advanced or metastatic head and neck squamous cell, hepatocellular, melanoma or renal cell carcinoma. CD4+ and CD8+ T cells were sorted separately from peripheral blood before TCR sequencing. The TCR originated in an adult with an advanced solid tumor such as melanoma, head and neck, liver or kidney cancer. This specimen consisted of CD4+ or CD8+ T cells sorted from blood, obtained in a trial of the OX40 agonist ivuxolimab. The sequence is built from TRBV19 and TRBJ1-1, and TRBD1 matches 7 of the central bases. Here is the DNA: TGTGCCAGTACCTCAGCAGGGGGTTGGGGCACTGAAGCTTTCTTT. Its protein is CASTSAGGWGTEAFF.